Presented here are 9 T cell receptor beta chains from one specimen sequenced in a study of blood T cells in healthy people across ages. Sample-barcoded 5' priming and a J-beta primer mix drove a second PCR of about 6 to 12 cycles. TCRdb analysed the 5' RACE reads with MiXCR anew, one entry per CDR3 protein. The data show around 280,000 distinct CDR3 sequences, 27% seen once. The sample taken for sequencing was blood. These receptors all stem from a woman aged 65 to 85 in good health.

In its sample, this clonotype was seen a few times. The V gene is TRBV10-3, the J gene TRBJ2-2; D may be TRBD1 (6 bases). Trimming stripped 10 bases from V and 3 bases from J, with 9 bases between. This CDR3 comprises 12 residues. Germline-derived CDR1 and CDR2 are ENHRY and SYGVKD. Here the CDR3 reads CATQGDTGELFF. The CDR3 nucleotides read TGTGCCACACAGGGCGACACCGGGGAGCTGTTTTTT.

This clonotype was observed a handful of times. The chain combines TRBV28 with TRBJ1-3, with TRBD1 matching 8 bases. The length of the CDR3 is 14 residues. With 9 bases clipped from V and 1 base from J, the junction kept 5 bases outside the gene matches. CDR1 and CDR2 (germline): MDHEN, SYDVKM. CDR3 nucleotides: TGTGCCAGTAGCCACAGGGGGTCTGGAAACACCATATATTTT. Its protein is CASSHRGSGNTIYF.

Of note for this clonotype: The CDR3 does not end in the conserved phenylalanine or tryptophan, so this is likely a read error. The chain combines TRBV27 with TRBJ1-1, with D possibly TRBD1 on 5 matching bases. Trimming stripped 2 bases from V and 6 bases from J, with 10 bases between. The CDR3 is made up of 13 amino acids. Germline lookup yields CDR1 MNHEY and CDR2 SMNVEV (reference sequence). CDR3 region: CASSLGGTAEAFL. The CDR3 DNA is TGTGCCAGCAGTTTAGGCGGGACGGCTGAAGCTTTCCTT.

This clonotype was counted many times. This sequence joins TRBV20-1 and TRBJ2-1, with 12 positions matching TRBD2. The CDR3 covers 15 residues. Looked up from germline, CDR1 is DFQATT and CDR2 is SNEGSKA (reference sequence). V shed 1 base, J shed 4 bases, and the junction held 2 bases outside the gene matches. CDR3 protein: CSARGTSGTYNEQFF. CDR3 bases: TGCAGTGCTAGAGGGACTAGCGGGACGTACAATGAGCAGTTCTTC.

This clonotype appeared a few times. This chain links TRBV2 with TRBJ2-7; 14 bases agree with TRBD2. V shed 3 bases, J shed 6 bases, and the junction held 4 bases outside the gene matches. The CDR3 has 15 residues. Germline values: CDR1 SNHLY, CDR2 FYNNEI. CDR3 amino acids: CASSDNGLAGGEQYF. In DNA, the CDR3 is TGTGCCAGCAGTGATAACGGACTAGCGGGAGGCGAGCAGTACTTC.

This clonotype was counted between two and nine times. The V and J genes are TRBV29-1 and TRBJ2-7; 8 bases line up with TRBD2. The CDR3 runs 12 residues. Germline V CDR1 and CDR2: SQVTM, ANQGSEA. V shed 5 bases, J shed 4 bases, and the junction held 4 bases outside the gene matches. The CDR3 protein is CSVSGRGYEQYF. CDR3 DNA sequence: TGCAGCGTTAGCGGGAGAGGTTACGAGCAGTACTTC.

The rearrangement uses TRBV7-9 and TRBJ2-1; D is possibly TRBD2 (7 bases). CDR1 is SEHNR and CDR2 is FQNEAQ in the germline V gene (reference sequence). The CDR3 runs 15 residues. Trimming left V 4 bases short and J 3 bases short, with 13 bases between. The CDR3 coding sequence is TGTGCCAGCAGCTCTGGGGGGGCGATCTACAATGAGCAGTTCTTC. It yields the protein CASSSGGAIYNEQFF.

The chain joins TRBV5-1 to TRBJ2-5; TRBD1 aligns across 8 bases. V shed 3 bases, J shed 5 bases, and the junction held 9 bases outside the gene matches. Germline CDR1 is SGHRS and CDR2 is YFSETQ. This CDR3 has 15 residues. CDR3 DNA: TGCGCCAGCAGCTCCTCGCGGGGACAGGAGGAGACCCAGTACTTC. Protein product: CASSSSRGQEETQYF.

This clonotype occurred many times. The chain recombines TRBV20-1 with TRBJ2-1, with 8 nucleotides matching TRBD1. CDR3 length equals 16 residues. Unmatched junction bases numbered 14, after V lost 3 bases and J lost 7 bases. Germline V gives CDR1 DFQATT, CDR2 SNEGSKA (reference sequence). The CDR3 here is CSASHEDRDFWNEQFF. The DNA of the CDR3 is TGCAGTGCTAGTCATGAGGACAGGGATTTTTGGAATGAGCAGTTCTTC.